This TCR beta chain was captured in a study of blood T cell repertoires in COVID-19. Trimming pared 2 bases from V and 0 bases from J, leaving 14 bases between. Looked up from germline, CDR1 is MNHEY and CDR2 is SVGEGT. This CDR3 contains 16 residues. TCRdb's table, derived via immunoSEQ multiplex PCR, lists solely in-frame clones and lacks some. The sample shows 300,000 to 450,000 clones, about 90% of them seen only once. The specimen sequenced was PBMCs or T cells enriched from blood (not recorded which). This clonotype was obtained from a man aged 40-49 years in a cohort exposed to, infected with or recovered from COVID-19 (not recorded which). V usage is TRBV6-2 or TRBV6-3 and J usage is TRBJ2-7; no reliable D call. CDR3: CASSYGWPNYSYEQYF. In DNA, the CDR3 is TGTGCCAGCAGTTACGGTTGGCCAAATTACTCCTACGAGCAGTACTTC.